The TCR beta chain under discussion was sequenced for a study of T cell clonotyping in hematopoietic cell transplantation (TCRdb year 2021). About the investigation overall: Recipient samples taken before transplant were collected after cytoreduction. Recruitment of patients was conducted between late 2015 and January 2017, and follow-up was continued until September 2020 or death. A total of under 150 blood samples were collected in the study from 30 to 45 consecutive transplant recipients and their related donors. The full study reports these points: A decrease in recipient TCR diversity was observed after transplant, and a progressive increase in pathologically expanded clonotypes was seen from day 30 to day 180. The sample size was limited and the cells went unsorted, which meant the CD4 and CD8 repertoire contributions could not be told apart. Inverse Simpson Index values from donors and from recipients before transplant predicted broader TCR repertoire diversity after transplant. Overlap with donor repertoires was found for only a small fraction of recipient repertoires, with over 95% found to appear de novo at the given depth.

On this clone: Its antigen remains unidentified. No quality values exist for individual bases; no much larger clone is one base distant.

This sample's time point label indicates: recipient sample about 28 days before transplant, after cytoreduction. Blood samples were obtained from recipients approximately 28 days before transplant and at days 30, 100 and 180 after transplant. Using Nuclei Lysis Solution, genomic DNA was extracted from unfractionated peripheral blood mononuclear cells that were either fresh or cryopreserved. The cysteine opens and the phenylalanine closes a CDR3 of 12 amino acids. The read is trimmed to its CDR3 DNA, 36 bases read in frame from base 1. CDR1 MDHEN and CDR2 SYDVKM were looked up in the germline V gene. V sheds 7 bases and J sheds 4 bases, leaving 8 bases between their ends. With the immunoSEQ assay, which is a bias-controlled multiplex PCR relying on V- and J-specific primers, TCR beta CDR3 regions were amplified from genomic DNA. In a second PCR step, a proprietary barcode and Illumina adapter sequences were attached to the CDR3 amplicons. An Illumina MiSeq instrument was used for sequencing of the CDR3 libraries. The authors' pipeline ran thus. Export and quality control were handled in immunoSEQ Analyzer 3.0, while downstream analyses relied on R Bioconductor and Immunarch. Only productive rearrangements within the normalized downsampled data set were used in the calculation of repertoire metrics. Pathologically expanded clonotypes were defined as those larger than 5 templates in the normalized cohort. The Inverse Simpson Index served as the measure of repertoire diversity. The non-normalized data set was used for CMV-specificity analyses so that all clonotypes could be captured. Here the immuneACCESS table is served through TCRdb, limited to in-frame sequences with V and J called. Missing clones are a known gap in these copies; in checked studies unresolved V genes cover under half, and the rest lacks a known reason. V, J and clone size are those of that table, while D and trimming were read from the DNA. The sample table contains about 41,000 clones; only one count was recorded for 85% of them. Approximately 3% of the sample lies in the top ten.

The receptor comes from a man aged 55 to 70 with acute myeloid leukemia. Some clones in this sample may be carry-over from other donors' samples. Sequences were derived from peripheral blood mononuclear cells, sampled before stem cell transplant. The chain is made from TRBV28 and TRBJ1-3, with no reliable assignment of the D segment. The CDR3 region: CASKPWGNTIYF. The nucleotide sequence is given as TGTGCCAGCAAACCCTGGGGAAACACCATATATTTT.